One and the same sample provided the 10 T cell receptor beta chains below, sequenced in a study of T cell responses to AZD1222 COVID-19 vaccine. Measured with immunoSEQ multiplex PCR; TCRdb has only the in-frame clones, and not every one. Of 120,000 to 150,000 clones detected, approximately 88% appear once; the ten largest clones hold less than 15%. The material sequenced was peripheral blood, taken on day 0 of AZD1222 vaccination. The origin of the receptors is an adult in good health.

CDR3 sequence reads: CASNRGNTEAFF. Written as DNA, the CDR3 is TGTGCCAGTAACAGGGGAAACACTGAAGCTTTCTTT. The chain combines TRBV3-1 (or the pseudogene TRBV3-2) with TRBJ1-1; TRBD1 aligns across 7 bases. The CDR3 covers 12 residues. The junction had 3 bases not matched to a gene; V was cut back by 9 bases and J by 2 bases. Germline lookup yields CDR1 LGHDT and CDR2 YNNKEL (reference sequence).

The V gene is TRBV21-1, the J gene TRBJ2-2; TRBD2, the D gene given by the table, was not confirmed from the DNA. TRBV21-1 is reported as a pseudogene. The CDR3 runs to 16 residues. Written as DNA, the CDR3 is TGTGCCAGCAGCATAATAAGGCGAACTAGGGCCGGGGAGCTGTTTTTT. This encodes CASSIIRRTRAGELFF.

The CDR3 protein is CASSPGTGGGLRDGYTF. The CDR3 DNA is TGTGCCAGCAGTCCGGGGACAGGGGGGGGACTACGCGATGGCTACACCTTC. V and J are TRBV28 and TRBJ1-2; TRBD1 aligns across 11 bases. The CDR3 sequence is 17 residues long. Per the germline V gene, CDR1 is MDHEN and CDR2 is SYDVKM. Unmatched junction bases numbered 14, after V lost 5 bases and J lost 6 bases.

The gene calls are TRBV7-6 and TRBJ1-1; 8 nucleotides agree with TRBD1. Germline V lookup: CDR1 SGHVS, CDR2 FNYEAQ. V lost 0 bases and J lost 6; bases outside the gene matches: 3. The CDR3 has 14 amino acids. The CDR3 spells CASSLALQGAEAFF. As DNA, the CDR3 is TGTGCCAGCAGCTTAGCGTTACAGGGGGCTGAAGCTTTCTTT.

V gene TRBV5-6 combines with J gene TRBJ1-2, with D uncertain. V was shortened by 4 bases and J by 4 bases, with 20 bases between the two germline ends. CDR3 length: 16 residues. CDR1 and CDR2 from the germline V gene are SGHDT and YYEEEE. The CDR3 spells CASSPLGRSLGYGYTF. The CDR3 nucleotides read TGTGCCAGCAGCCCACTTGGGCGGAGCCTGGGCTATGGCTACACCTTC.

In its sample, this clone was seen a few times. The chain has TRBV7-8 and TRBJ1-1; D remains unclear. V was pared by 1 base and J by 5 bases, with 11 bases between. The CDR3 loop spans 14 amino acids. Germline CDR1 SGHVS, CDR2 FQNEAQ. The CDR3 nucleotides read TGTGCCAGCAGCTTAGATCGACACACAACTGAAGCTTTCTTT. It codes for CASSLDRHTTEAFF.

The chain uses TRBV3-1 (or the pseudogene TRBV3-2) and TRBJ1-5; D is unclear. Germline loops: CDR1 LGHDT, CDR2 YNNKEL (reference sequence). Trimming took 4 bases from V and 3 from J, leaving 10 bases between them. This CDR3 comprises 14 residues. CDR3 amino acids: CASSLQPNNQPQHF. The CDR3 DNA reads TGTGCCAGCAGCCTACAGCCAAACAATCAGCCCCAGCATTTT.

The chain employs TRBV5-5 and TRBJ2-7, with D perhaps TRBD1 (8 bases). From germline, CDR1 is SGHKS and CDR2 YYEKEE (reference sequence). The CDR3 is made up of 14 amino acids. The ends were cut back, 3 bases at V and 7 bases at J, with 17 bases in the middle. CDR3 loop: CASSWTGRGDEQYF. As DNA, the CDR3 is TGTGCCAGCAGCTGGACAGGGAGGGGGGATGAGCAGTACTTC.

This clone was seen only once. This rearrangement joins TRBV6-5 to TRBJ2-3; possibly TRBD2 for D (7 bases). This CDR3 is built from 15 residues. V lost 6 bases, J lost 3 bases, and 16 bases lay in between. Germline V gene sequence: CDR1 MNHEY, CDR2 SVGAGI. The CDR3 region has the DNA TGTGCCAGCAGACGGGGGCGGGGGCCTACAGATACGCAGTATTTT. Its translation is CASRRGRGPTDTQYF.

This chain uses TRBV24-1 with TRBJ2-1, with unresolved D. CDR1 is KGHDR and CDR2 is SFDVKD in the germline V gene. This CDR3 region has 13 residues. Deletions cut 4 bases from V and 5 bases from J, with 8 bases between. The CDR3, as DNA: TGTGCCACCAGTGACTGGAATAACAATGAGCAGTTCTTC. This encodes CATSDWNNNEQFF.